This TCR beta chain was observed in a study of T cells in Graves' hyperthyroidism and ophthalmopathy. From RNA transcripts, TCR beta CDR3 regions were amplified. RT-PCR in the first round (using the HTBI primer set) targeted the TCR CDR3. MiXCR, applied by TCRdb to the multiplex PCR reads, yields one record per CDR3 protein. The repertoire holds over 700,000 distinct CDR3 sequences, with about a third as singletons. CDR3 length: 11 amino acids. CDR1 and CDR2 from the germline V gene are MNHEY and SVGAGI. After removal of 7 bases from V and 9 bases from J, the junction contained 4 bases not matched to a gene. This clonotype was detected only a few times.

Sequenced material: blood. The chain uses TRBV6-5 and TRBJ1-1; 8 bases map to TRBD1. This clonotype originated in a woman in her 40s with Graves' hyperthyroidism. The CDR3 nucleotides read TGTGCCAGCAAAGGACAGGGAAAAGCTTTCTTT. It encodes CASKGQGKAFF.